This TCR beta chain was retrieved from a study of OX40 agonist ivuxolimab in advanced cancers. Sequenced by immunoSEQ multiplex PCR; TCRdb stores in-frame clones only, minus some. This table has roughly 80,000 clones, less than 90% appearing once. The CDR3 is made up of 14 amino acids. The V end was cut by 10 bases, the J end by 3 bases, with 16 bases between. The germline V gene has CDR1 SGHRS and CDR2 YFSETQ. This sample comprised CD4+ or CD8+ T cells sorted from blood, obtained in a trial of the OX40 agonist ivuxolimab. The clonotype originates from an adult with an advanced solid tumor such as melanoma, head and neck, liver or kidney cancer. This rearrangement joins TRBV5-1 to TRBJ1-4; D is unresolved. The CDR3 DNA reads TGCGCCTCTCCGATCCACGCCTCTAATGAAAAACTGTTTTTT. This codes for CASPIHASNEKLFF.